The 23 T cell receptor beta chains below come from one sample, sequenced in a study of T cells in women clearing cervical HPV infection (dated by TCRdb to 2016 to 2019). The library came from the immunoSEQ multiplex PCR assay. TCRdb took this table from immuneACCESS and kept in-frame rearrangements with V and J called. Such tables lack part of the clones; where checked against another copy, unresolved V genes explain under half of the gap, and the rest is unexplained. The sample's records list some 33,000 clones. Roughly 4.2% of the sample is in the top ten clones. The sequenced material came from blood buffy coat. The receptors shown here come from a woman aged 18 to 69 with a cervical HPV16 infection that either progressed to CIN3+ or cleared (not recorded which).

On this clone itself: The sequence runs out 3 residues before the end of the CDR3; the remainder is reconstructed from the germline J gene. This chain uses TRBV2 with TRBJ2-5; 8 bases line up with TRBD1. Germline V CDR1 and CDR2: SNHLY, FYNNEI. Germline trimming cut 11 bases from V and 1 base from J; bases unmatched to any gene: 3. The CDR3 spans 12 residues. CDR3 DNA, as far as it was read: TGTGCCGGGGGACAGGTCCAAGAGACC. As protein: CAGGQVQET. The whole CDR3 region reads CAGGQVQETQYF. Filled out from reference TRBV2 and TRBJ2-5, the complete variable domain reads EPEVTQTPSHQVTQMGQEVILRCVPISNHLYFYWYRQILGQKVEFLVSFYNNEISEKSEIFDDQFSVERPDGSNFTLKIRSTKLEDSAMYFCAGGQVQETQYFGPGTRLLVL.

Comment on this clone: The CDR3 end falls 3 residues outside the read, so it is completed with the germline J gene. The gene calls are TRBV9 and TRBJ2-5; 7 bases line up with TRBD1. CDR3 length equals 15 residues. CDR1 and CDR2 (germline): SGDLS, YYNGEE. V was pared by 0 bases and J by 0 bases, with 2 bases of the junction left unmatched. CDR3 DNA (partial): TGTGCCAGCAGCGTAGGGGGGACAGACCAAGAGACC. Translation: CASSVGGTDQET. The full CDR3 reads CASSVGGTDQETQYF. The variable domain in full, with the rest retrieved from reference TRBV9 and TRBJ2-5, is DSGVTQTPKHLITATGQRVTLRCSPRSGDLSVYWYQQSLDQGLQFLIQYYNGEERAKGNILERFSAQQFPDLHSELNLSSLELGDSALYFCASSVGGTDQETQYFGPGTRLLVL.

This chain's CDR3 is CAYTSGTSGRTTYTF. Incomplete CDR3 DNA: TGTGCCTACACCTCCGGGACTAGCGGGAGAACGACC. This sequence joins TRBV30 and TRBJ1-2; D is perhaps TRBD1 (5 bases). The CDR3 end is not reached by the read, which stops 3 residues before it; the germline J gene fills it in. This CDR3 has 15 residues. Germline V CDR1 and CDR2: GTSNPN, SVGIG (reference sequence). Complete variable domain (other parts from reference TRBV30 and TRBJ1-2): SQTIHQWPATLVQPVGSPLSLECTVEGTSNPNLYWYRQAAGRGLQLLFYSVGIGQISSEVPQNLSASRPQDRQFILSSKKLLLSDSGFYLCAYTSGTSGRTTYTFGSGTRLTVV.

A word on this clone: The read ends 3 residues shy of where the CDR3 ends; the end is completed using the germline J gene. V and J are TRBV19 and TRBJ2-2, with TRBD2 matching over 11 bases. CDR1 and CDR2 (germline): LNHDA, SQIVND (reference sequence). The CDR3 has 15 amino acids. Trimming removed 6 bases from V and 4 bases from J; junction bases left unmatched: 4. The sequenced CDR3 bases are TGTGCCAGTAGACTAGCGGGAGTAGGCACCGGGGAG. It encodes CASRLAGVGTGE. The whole CDR3 protein reads CASRLAGVGTGELFF.

Notes on this clone: The sequenced fragment ends 3 residues before the CDR3 boundary, so the rest is inferred from the germline J gene. The chain joins TRBV7-8 to TRBJ1-2; 9 positions agree with TRBD1. Germline V gene sequence: CDR1 SGHVS, CDR2 FQNEAQ. The CDR3 consists of 16 residues. This chain's CDR3 is CASSLATGQGFYDYTF. The sequenced part of the CDR3 DNA is TGTGCCAGCAGCTTAGCGACGGGACAGGGTTTCTACGAC.

With respect to this clone: Read coverage stops 3 residues before the CDR3 terminus; the germline J gene supplies the remainder. The chain recombines TRBV5-4 with TRBJ2-7; 12 bases match TRBD2. The CDR3 length is 15 residues. The V gene end was trimmed by 0 bases and the J gene end by 5 bases; junction bases not matched to a gene: 3. Germline V gene data show CDR1 as SGHNT and CDR2 as YYREEE (reference sequence). The CDR3 loop reads CASSLEPSGRDEQYF. CDR3 DNA (partial): TGTGCCAGCAGCTTGGAGCCTAGCGGGAGGGACGAG. The variable domain in full, completed from reference TRBV5-4 and TRBJ2-7, reads ETGVTQSPTHLIKTRGQQVTLRCSSQSGHNTVSWYQQALGQGPQFIFQYYREEENGRGNFPPRFSGLQFPNYSSELNVNALELDDSALYLCASSLEPSGRDEQYFGPGTRLTVT.

Details on this clone: With the read ending 3 residues before the CDR3 end, the germline J gene is used to fill in that end. V is TRBV19 and J is TRBJ2-2; a weak D match, TRBD2 (6 bases). There are 15 residues in the CDR3. Germline-derived CDR1 and CDR2 are LNHDA and SQIVND (reference sequence). CDR3 region: CASSIPLGGNEKLFF. The DNA read from the CDR3 is TGTGCCAGTAGTATACCCTTGGGGGGTAATGAAAAG.

A word on this clone: The read is 3 residues too short to cover the CDR3 end, so that end is filled in from the germline J gene. The rearrangement uses TRBV7-2 and TRBJ1-1; tentatively, D is TRBD1 (5 bases). In germline, CDR1 is SGHTA, CDR2 FQGNSA. The CDR3 is made up of 13 amino acids. The covered CDR3 bases are TGTGCCAGCAGCCGAGGGGCGAACTATGGC. It yields the protein CASSRGANYG. Given in full, the CDR3 is CASSRGANYGAFF.

As concerns this clone: Read data end 3 residues before the CDR3 end; the end is taken from the germline J gene. The chain recombines TRBV10-1 with TRBJ1-5, with D perhaps matching TRBD1 (5 bases). The CDR3 is 14 residues long. Germline V gene data show CDR1 as WNHNN and CDR2 as SYGVQD (reference sequence). The germline V and J ends were trimmed by 7 bases and 3 bases, with 13 bases remaining between them. The covered CDR3 bases are TGCGCCAGCAACCCAGACAGTTTCAATCAGCCC. This sequence encodes CASNPDSFNQP. The complete CDR3 protein is CASNPDSFNQPQHF.

In the case of this clone: The DNA ends 3 residues before the CDR3 does, and the rest of the CDR3 is filled in from the germline J gene. This chain connects TRBV18 to TRBJ1-4, with D maybe TRBD1 (6 bases). CDR3 length: 15 amino acids. Germline assignment: CDR1 KGHSH and CDR2 LQKENI. CDR3 region: CASSPGGGVNSPLFF. The sequenced CDR3 bases are TGTGCCAGCTCACCGGGGGGGGGCGTCAATTCACCA.

Here the CDR3 reads CASSLDPRSEQYF. The DNA read from the CDR3 is TGTGCCAGCAGCCTAGACCCTAGGAGCGAG. The chain has TRBV14 and TRBJ2-7; D call uncertain. The CDR3 extends 3 residues past the end of the read, so its final part is completed from the germline J gene. V lost 4 bases to trimming and J lost 6 bases, with 13 bases between them. The CDR3 is 13 amino acids. Germline CDR1 SGHDN, CDR2 FVKESK.

Note on this clone: The read ends 3 residues before the CDR3 terminus; that terminus is restored from the germline J gene. The V gene is TRBV15, the J gene TRBJ2-3, with D perhaps matching TRBD1 (5 bases). Per germline, CDR1 LNHNV and CDR2 YYDKDF (reference sequence). The length of the CDR3 is 11 residues. V was trimmed by 9 bases and J by 5 bases, leaving 9 bases between them. This chain's CDR3 is CATGDGDTQYF. The sequenced CDR3 bases are TGTGCCACAGGGGATGGAGATACG. Full variable domain (remainder filled in from reference TRBV15 and TRBJ2-3): DAMVIQNPRYQVTQFGKPVTLSCSQTLNHNVMYWYQQKSSQAPKLLFHYYDKDFNNEADTPDNFQSRRPNTSFCFLDIRSPGLGDTAMYLCATGDGDTQYFGPGTRLTVL.

About this clone itself: The read terminates 3 residues ahead of where the CDR3 ends, so the germline J gene completes it. The chain uses TRBV7-3 and TRBJ2-1; TRBD2 agrees at 13 bases. The CDR3 is 16 residues long. CDR1 SGHTA and CDR2 FQGTGA come from the germline V gene. V trimming: 5 bases; J trimming: 6 bases; junction bases outside the gene matches: 7. The part of the CDR3 DNA that was read is TGTGCCAGCAGCCTTTTGGGACTAGCGGGGCCCAATGAG. Translating gives CASSLLGLAGPNE. The complete CDR3 sequence is CASSLLGLAGPNEQFF.

In regard to this clone: The read terminates 3 residues ahead of where the CDR3 ends, so the germline J gene completes it. V gene TRBV30 combines with J gene TRBJ1-1; no firm D call. From germline, CDR1 is GTSNPN and CDR2 SVGIG (reference sequence). V lost 0 bases and J 3 bases, leaving 8 bases between the germline ends. The CDR3 has 13 amino acids. The CDR3 region is CAWSVSIYTEAFF. Partial CDR3 DNA: TGTGCCTGGAGTGTATCCATTTACACTGAA.

Concerning this clone: The CDR3 extends 3 residues past the end of the read, so its final part is completed from the germline J gene. This chain links TRBV2 with TRBJ2-2, with 8 bases identical to TRBD2. V trimming: 6 bases; J trimming: 4 bases; junction bases outside the gene matches: 4. The CDR3 is made up of 14 amino acids. Germline lookup yields CDR1 SNHLY and CDR2 FYNNEI. CDR3 bases read: TGTGCCAGCAGAGCGGGAGATCCCACCGGGGAG. This codes for CASRAGDPTGE. The whole CDR3 sequence is CASRAGDPTGELFF.

In the case of this clone: The CDR3 goes on 3 residues after the read ends, and that part is filled in from the germline J gene. The chain couples TRBV10-2 to TRBJ2-2; 7 positions match TRBD2. This CDR3 comprises 16 residues. Germline CDR1 reads WSHSY; CDR2 reads SAAADI. Trimming at V came to 3 bases and at J to 6 bases, leaving 10 bases not matched to a gene. CDR3 sequence reads: CASSELRTRGPGELFF. The covered CDR3 bases are TGCGCCAGCAGTGAATTGAGGACTAGGGGTCCCGGGGAG.

As to this clone: The read gets to within 3 residues of the CDR3 end, and the germline J gene fills in the rest. V is TRBV29-1 and J is TRBJ2-2; the D gene is possibly TRBD1 (5 bases). The CDR3 runs 13 residues. Germline-derived CDR1 and CDR2 are SQVTM and ANQGSEA. The CDR3 is CSVEGQGNEKLFF. CDR3 DNA, as far as it was read: TGCAGCGTTGAAGGGCAGGGAAATGAAAAG.

About this clone itself: The CDR3 end is not reached by the read, which stops 3 residues before it; the germline J gene fills it in. The chain employs TRBV5-1 and TRBJ1-2; D unresolved. CDR3 length: 14 amino acids. Between the trimmed V and J ends, which lost 0 bases and 4 bases, there was a span of 10 bases. Germline V CDR1 and CDR2: SGHRS, YFSETQ. CDR3 protein: CASSLDRPGYGYTF. The CDR3 bases that were read are TGCGCCAGCAGCTTGGACAGACCAGGCTATGGC.

About this clone itself: The CDR3 goes on 3 residues after the read ends, and that part is filled in from the germline J gene. V is TRBV12-3 or TRBV12-4 and J is TRBJ2-1, with D perhaps matching TRBD2 (6 bases). The CDR3 is 15 amino acids. Trimming shortened V by 5 bases and J by 4 bases, and 15 bases separated the two germline ends. CDR3: CASSASGTLYNEQFF. The CDR3 DNA, read in part, is TGTGCCAGCAGTGCCTCCGGGACTCTTTACAATGAG.

Details on this clone: The read gets to within 3 residues of the CDR3 end, and the germline J gene fills in the rest. The V call is TRBV30, the J call TRBJ1-1, with unresolved D. V was cut by 4 bases and J by 1 base, with 10 bases left in between. CDR1 is GTSNPN, CDR2 SVGIG, per germline (reference sequence). CDR3 length: 13 residues. CDR3 sequence: CAWMSGRNTEAFF. The CDR3 DNA, read in part, is TGTGCCTGGATGAGTGGCAGGAACACTGAA.

Points on this clone: The read stops 3 residues short of the end of the CDR3; the missing end is completed from the germline J gene. The same CDR3 arises from other DNA sequences in this sample as well. The V and J genes are TRBV5-1 and TRBJ2-2, with TRBD2 matching 9 bases. In germline, CDR1 is SGHRS, CDR2 YFSETQ. The CDR3 extends over 20 amino acids. The junction had 16 bases not matched to a gene; V was cut back by 0 bases and J by 4 bases. Partial CDR3 DNA: TGCGCCAGCAGCTTGGGCTGGATCCTAGCGGGGAGGTCGAGCACCGGGGAG. It is translated as CASSLGWILAGRSSTGE. The whole CDR3 reads CASSLGWILAGRSSTGELFF.

For this clone: The CDR3 extends 3 residues past the end of the read, so its final part is completed from the germline J gene. This rearrangement joins TRBV5-1 to TRBJ2-2, with D tentatively TRBD1 (6 bases). Looked up from germline, CDR1 is SGHRS and CDR2 is YFSETQ. The CDR3 contains 16 residues. The CDR3 protein is CASSPGTNKANEKLFF. The covered CDR3 bases are TGCGCCAGCAGCCCCGGGACAAATAAGGCTAATGAAAAG.

Comments on this clone: Read data end 3 residues before the CDR3 end; the end is taken from the germline J gene. The chain carries TRBV30 and TRBJ1-2, with D perhaps matching TRBD1 (5 bases). Germline assignment: CDR1 GTSNPN and CDR2 SVGIG (reference sequence). CDR3 length: 15 amino acids. V was shortened by 3 bases and J by 6 bases, with 20 bases between the two germline ends. Partial CDR3 DNA: TGTGCCTGGAGGGCGGACAACGTCCGGAGGGATGGC. Protein sequence: CAWRADNVRRDG. The full CDR3 protein reads CAWRADNVRRDGYTF.